Listed here are 12 T cell receptor beta chains from one sample, sequenced in a study of response to subunit inactivated influenza vaccine. TCRdb re-analysed the RT-PCR reads in MiXCR, keeping a single row per CDR3 protein. The repertoire holds hundreds of thousands of distinct CDR3 sequences, with 25% as singletons. The sample here was CD4+ T cells sorted from PBMCs, taken 5 days after vaccination. These receptors all come from a man over 45 who received an inactivated influenza vaccine.

The rearrangement joins TRBV27 to TRBJ2-1; TRBD1 agrees at 8 bases. CDR1 MNHEY and CDR2 SMNVEV come from the germline V gene (reference sequence). With 5 bases clipped from V and 5 bases from J, the junction kept 8 bases outside the gene matches. CDR3 length equals 15 residues. The CDR3 loop reads CASSLRDRTNNEQFF. The CDR3 DNA sequence: TGTGCCAGCAGTCTCCGGGACAGGACTAACAATGAGCAGTTCTTC.

The V and J genes are TRBV20-1 and TRBJ2-3; D uncertain. The CDR3 totals 14 residues. Germline values: CDR1 DFQATT, CDR2 SNEGSKA (reference sequence). V dropped 0 bases and J dropped 9 bases, with 16 bases sitting between them. CDR3 protein: CSARDRPVEKTQYF. The CDR3 region has the DNA TGCAGTGCTAGAGATCGGCCCGTGGAGAAAACGCAGTATTTT.

The chain links TRBV7-9 to TRBJ1-2; D call uncertain. The germline CDR1 and CDR2 sequences are SEHNR and FQNEAQ (reference sequence). The V gene lost 5 bases and the J gene lost 7 bases, with 14 bases spanning the gap. The CDR3 totals 13 residues. CDR3 sequence: CASSQEPGSGYTF. The CDR3 bases are TGTGCCAGCAGCCAGGAACCCGGGAGTGGCTACACCTTC.

This chain links TRBV27 with TRBJ2-7; no firm D call. CDR3 length: 15 amino acids. Germline V gives CDR1 MNHEY, CDR2 SMNVEV (reference sequence). The V end was cut by 8 bases, the J end by 5 bases, with 22 bases between. In DNA, the CDR3 is TGTGCCAGCCGAAAGGACGGGCTCCTCGGGCACGAGCAGTACTTC. This encodes CASRKDGLLGHEQYF.

The chain combines TRBV30 with TRBJ2-5; D gene ambiguous. Germline V gene sequence: CDR1 GTSNPN, CDR2 SVGIG (reference sequence). V lost 5 bases to trimming and J lost 5 bases, with 6 bases between them. CDR3 length: 10 residues. The CDR3 spells CAWGRETQYF. The CDR3, as DNA: TGTGCCTGGGGCCGGGAGACCCAGTACTTC.

This chain links TRBV20-1 with TRBJ2-2, with TRBD2 matching over 13 bases. CDR3 length: 18 residues. With V trimmed by 4 bases and J by 7 bases, 15 bases remained unmatched. Germline V gene data show CDR1 as DFQATT and CDR2 as SNEGSKA (reference sequence). Written as DNA, the CDR3 is TGCAGTGCTAAAAAACCTACCGGACTAGCGGGAGAGAGCGGGGAGCTGTTTTTT. The encoded protein is CSAKKPTGLAGESGELFF.

This clonotype came up a few times. This chain connects TRBV29-1 to TRBJ1-1; D is uncertain. The CDR3 is 11 residues long. Germline lookup yields CDR1 SQVTM and CDR2 ANQGSEA. The V gene lost 7 bases and the J gene lost 1 base, with 7 bases spanning the gap. The CDR3 DNA is TGCAGCGCTACAGCGAACACTGAAGCTTTCTTT. Translation gives CSATANTEAFF.

The V gene is TRBV2, the J gene TRBJ2-3; TRBD1 aligns across 8 bases. V lost 8 bases to trimming and J lost 5 bases; unmatched junction nucleotides: 9. From germline, CDR1 is SNHLY and CDR2 FYNNEI. The CDR3 is 14 residues long. The CDR3 sequence: CASGLTGDGDTQYF. The CDR3 DNA reads TGTGCCAGCGGCCTGACAGGGGACGGAGATACGCAGTATTTT.

This chain joins TRBV30 and TRBJ1-5, with D perhaps matching TRBD1 (5 bases). The CDR3 spans 15 residues. Germline CDR1 is GTSNPN and CDR2 is SVGIG (reference sequence). V lost 0 bases and J lost 0, with 9 bases in between. CDR3 amino acids: CAWSVPGDSNQPQHF. The CDR3, as DNA: TGTGCCTGGAGTGTACCGGGGGATAGCAATCAGCCCCAGCATTTT.

This sequence joins TRBV30 and TRBJ1-4, with D unresolved. Per the germline V gene, CDR1 is GTSNPN and CDR2 is SVGIG (reference sequence). This CDR3 is built from 16 residues. Trimming took off 0 bases at V and 1 base at J, with 12 bases between the two ends. The CDR3 region has the DNA TGTGCCTGGAGTGTTCATGGGCAGCGAACTAATGAAAAACTGTTTTTT. Amino acid sequence: CAWSVHGQRTNEKLFF.

The chain combines TRBV15 with TRBJ1-2; the D gene is possibly TRBD1 (5 bases). CDR3 length equals 14 residues. V was cut by 0 bases and J by 4 bases, with 9 bases left in between. CDR1 and CDR2 (germline): LNHNV, YYDKDF (reference sequence). CDR3 sequence (DNA): TGTGCCACCAGCAGAGATGTTGGGGCCTATGGCTACACCTTC. As protein: CATSRDVGAYGYTF.

This sequence joins TRBV10-3 and TRBJ2-7, with D perhaps TRBD1 (5 bases). The CDR3 spans 13 residues. Trimming shortened V by 6 bases and J by 2 bases, and 11 bases separated the two germline ends. Germline assignment: CDR1 ENHRY and CDR2 SYGVKD. The CDR3 here is CAIRLQETYEQYF. CDR3 bases: TGTGCCATCAGATTACAGGAAACCTACGAGCAGTACTTC.